This TCR beta chain was sequenced for a study of T cell changes during pregnancy in multiple sclerosis. Germline V gives CDR1 LNHNV, CDR2 YYDKDF (reference sequence). The junction had 4 bases not matched to a gene; V was cut back by 8 bases and J by 0 bases. This CDR3 has 15 residues. Generated by immunoSEQ multiplex PCR, the TCRdb table keeps only in-frame clones and is missing some. The data hold some 100,000 clones, with roughly 92% observed a single time. The genes are TRBV15 and TRBJ1-2; 12 bases match TRBD1. The sequence derives from a female donor with multiple sclerosis, enrolled in a pregnancy study. Sequences were derived from peripheral blood, sampled in the second trimester of pregnancy. For the CDR3, the DNA is TGTGCCACCGGGACAGGGGGCGAATCTAACTATGGCTACACCTTC. Protein: CATGTGGESNYGYTF.